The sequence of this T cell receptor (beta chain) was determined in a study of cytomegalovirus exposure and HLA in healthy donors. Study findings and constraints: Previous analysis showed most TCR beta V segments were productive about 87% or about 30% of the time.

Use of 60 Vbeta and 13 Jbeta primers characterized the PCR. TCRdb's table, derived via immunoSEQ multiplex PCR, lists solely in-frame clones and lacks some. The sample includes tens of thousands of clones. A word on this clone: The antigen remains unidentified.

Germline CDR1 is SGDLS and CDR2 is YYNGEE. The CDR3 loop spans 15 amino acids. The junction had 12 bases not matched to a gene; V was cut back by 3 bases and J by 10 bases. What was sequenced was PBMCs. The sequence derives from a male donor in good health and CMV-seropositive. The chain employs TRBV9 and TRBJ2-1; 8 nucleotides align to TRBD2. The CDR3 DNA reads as TGTGCCAGCAGCGCGAGCGGGGGAAGGTTGGAGGAGCAGTTCTTC. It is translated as CASSASGGRLEEQFF.